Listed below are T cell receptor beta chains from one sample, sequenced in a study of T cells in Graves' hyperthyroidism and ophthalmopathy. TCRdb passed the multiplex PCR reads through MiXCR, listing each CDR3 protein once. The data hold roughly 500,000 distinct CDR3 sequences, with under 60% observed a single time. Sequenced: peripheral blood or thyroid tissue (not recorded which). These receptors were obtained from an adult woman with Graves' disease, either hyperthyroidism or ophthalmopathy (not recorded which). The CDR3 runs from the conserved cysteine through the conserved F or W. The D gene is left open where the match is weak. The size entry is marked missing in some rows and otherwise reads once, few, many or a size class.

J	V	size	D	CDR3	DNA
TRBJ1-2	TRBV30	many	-	CAWTINVINGYTF	TGTGCCTGGACCATTAATGTAATAAATGGCTACACCTTC
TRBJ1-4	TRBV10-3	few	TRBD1	CASAVYEGQFNEKLFF	TGTGCCAGCGCGGTTTACGAGGGACAGTTTAATGAAAAACTGTTTTTT
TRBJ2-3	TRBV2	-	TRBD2	CASSRLAAITDTQYF	TGTGCCAGCAGTCGACTAGCGGCCATCACAGATACGCAGTATTTT
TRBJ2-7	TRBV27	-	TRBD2	CASSLGSGRLDEQYF	TGTGCCAGCAGTTTAGGTAGCGGGAGGTTGGACGAGCAGTACTTC
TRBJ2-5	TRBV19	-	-	CASSINYGGETQYF	TGTGCCAGTAGTATTAACTACGGAGGGGAGACCCAGTACTTC
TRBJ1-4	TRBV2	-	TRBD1	CASSPAPGGLFF	TGTGCCAGCAGTCCAGCCCCAGGGGGACTGTTTTTT
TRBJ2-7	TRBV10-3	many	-	CAITPETATYEQYF	TGTGCCATCACTCCAGAAACCGCAACCTACGAGCAGTACTTC
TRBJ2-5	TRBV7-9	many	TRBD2	CASSFRGSGRQETQYF	TGTGCCAGCAGCTTCAGAGGTAGCGGGAGACAAGAGACCCAGTACTTC
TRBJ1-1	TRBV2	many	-	CASIPLVGTEAFF	TGTGCCAGCATTCCGTTAGTCGGCACTGAAGCTTTCTTT
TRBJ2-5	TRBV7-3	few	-	CASSFRGPTETQYF	TGTGCCAGCAGCTTTAGGGGCCCGACGGAGACCCAGTACTTC
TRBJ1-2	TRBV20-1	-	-	CSARAGDGYTF	TGCAGTGCTAGGGCAGGCGATGGCTACACCTTC
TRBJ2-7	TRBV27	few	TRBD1	CASSFGGTGEQYF	TGTGCCAGCAGTTTTGGCGGGACAGGGGAGCAGTACTTC
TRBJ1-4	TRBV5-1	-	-	CASSPQGSDSEKLFF	TGCGCCAGCAGCCCGCAAGGCAGTGACTCTGAAAAACTGTTTTTT
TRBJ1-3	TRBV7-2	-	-	CASSLRGRGVLF	TGTGCCAGCAGCTTAAGGGGCAGGGGCGTTCTTTTT
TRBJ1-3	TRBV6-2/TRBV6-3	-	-	CASRSYRGNTIYF	TGTGCCAGCAGGTCCTACAGGGGAAACACCATATATTTT
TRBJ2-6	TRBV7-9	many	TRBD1	CASSVGTGTSGANVLTF	TGTGCCAGCAGCGTCGGGACAGGAACCTCTGGGGCCAACGTCCTGACTTTC
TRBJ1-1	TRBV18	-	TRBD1	CASSPRDSVNTEAFF	TGTGCCAGCTCACCCCGGGACAGCGTGAACACTGAAGCTTTCTTT
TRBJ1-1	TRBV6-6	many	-	CASRGRKAFF	TGTGCCAGCAGAGGCAGGAAAGCTTTCTTT
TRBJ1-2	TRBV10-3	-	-	CAISGPGQDGYTF	TGTGCCATCAGTGGGCCGGGACAAGATGGCTACACCTTC
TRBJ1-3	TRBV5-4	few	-	CASSPFDRGENTIYF	TGTGCCAGCAGCCCATTTGACAGAGGGGAGAACACCATATATTTT
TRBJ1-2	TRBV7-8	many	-	CASSLRGPHYGYTF	TGTGCCAGCAGCTTAAGAGGGCCTCACTATGGCTACACCTTC
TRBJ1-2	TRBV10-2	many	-	CASSVESSNYGYTF	TGCGCCAGCAGTGTTGAATCCTCTAACTATGGCTACACCTTC
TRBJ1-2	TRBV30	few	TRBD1	CAWSVLQGNYGYTF	TGTGCCTGGAGTGTCCTACAGGGGAACTATGGCTACACCTTC
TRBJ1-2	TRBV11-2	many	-	CASSLVMQSRDSYGYTF	TGTGCCAGCAGCTTAGTGATGCAATCCAGGGATTCCTATGGCTACACCTTC
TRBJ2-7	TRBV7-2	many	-	CASSPTQGMAYEQYF	TGTGCCAGCAGCCCGACACAGGGTATGGCCTACGAGCAGTACTTC
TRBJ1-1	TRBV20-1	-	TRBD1	CSATPLGQGNTEAFF	TGCAGTGCCACACCCCTCGGACAGGGGAACACTGAAGCTTTCTTT
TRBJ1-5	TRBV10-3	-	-	CATHLGLGLSNISPGLQPQHF	TGTGCCACCCATTTGGGCCTGGGACTATCCAACATCTCGCCTGGTCTGCAGCCCCAGCATTTT
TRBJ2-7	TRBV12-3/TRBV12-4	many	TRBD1	CASSSGTGGFYEQYF	TGTGCCAGCAGTTCCGGGACAGGGGGGTTCTACGAGCAGTACTTC
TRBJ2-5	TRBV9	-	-	CASSSTGRVEAQYF	TGTGCCAGCAGCAGTACAGGGAGGGTAGAGGCCCAGTACTTC
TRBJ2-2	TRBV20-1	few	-	CSARVNRAGELFF	TGCAGTGCAAGGGTTAATCGGGCCGGGGAGCTGTTTTTT
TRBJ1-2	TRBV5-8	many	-	CASSLVGRFYGYTF	TGTGCCAGCAGCTTGGTGGGCAGGTTCTATGGCTACACCTTC
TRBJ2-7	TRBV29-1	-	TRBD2	CSAERAGREAQYF	TGCAGCGCCGAGAGGGCAGGACGGGAGGCCCAGTACTTC
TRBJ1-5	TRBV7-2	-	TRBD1	CASSPDRVKQPQHF	TGTGCCAGCAGCCCCGACAGGGTAAAACAGCCCCAGCATTTT
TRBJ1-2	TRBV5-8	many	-	CASSPGTPRGYGYTF	TGTGCCAGCTCACCAGGGACCCCGCGCGGCTATGGCTACACCTTC
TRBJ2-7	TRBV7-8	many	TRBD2	CASSPPEGLAGASSYEQYF	TGTGCCAGCAGCCCTCCCGAGGGACTAGCGGGAGCGAGCTCCTACGAGCAGTACTTC
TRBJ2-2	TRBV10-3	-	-	CAISDVSGELFF	TGTGCCATCAGTGATGTCAGCGGGGAGCTGTTTTTT
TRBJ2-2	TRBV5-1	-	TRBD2	CASSFSGLNTGELFF	TGCGCCAGCAGCTTTAGCGGGCTGAACACCGGGGAGCTGTTTTTT
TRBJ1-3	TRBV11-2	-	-	CASSLRTTIYF	TGTGCCAGCAGCTTGAGAACGACCATATATTTT
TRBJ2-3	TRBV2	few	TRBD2	CASSEGEGDTQYF	TGTGCCAGCAGTGAAGGGGAGGGGGATACGCAGTATTTT
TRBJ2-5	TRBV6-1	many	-	CASSTHRETQYF	TGTGCCAGCAGTACTCACCGAGAGACCCAGTACTTC
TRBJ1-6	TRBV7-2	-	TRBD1	CASSLDRGFSPLHF	TGTGCCAGCAGCCTGGACAGGGGATTTTCACCCCTCCACTTT